Listed here are 28 T cell receptor beta chains from one sample, sequenced in a study of shared clonotypes between healthy human individuals. The assay was immunoSEQ multiplex PCR, and TCRdb's table has in-frame clones only and misses some. The sample lists 450,000 to 650,000 clones; just over 75% were seen once. Sequencing was carried out using PBMCs. The receptors derive from a woman aged 40 to 50 in good health. Some clones in this sample may be carry-over from other donors' samples.

This rearrangement joins TRBV7-9 to TRBJ2-5; the D gene is possibly TRBD2 (5 bases). V lost 3 bases to trimming and J lost 6 bases, with 11 bases between them. CDR1 and CDR2 (germline): SEHNR, FQNEAQ (reference sequence). This CDR3 comprises 13 residues. CDR3: CASSFSGEKTQYF. In nucleotides, the CDR3 is TGTGCCAGCAGCTTCTCTGGGGAGAAGACCCAGTACTTC.

Here the CDR3 DNA reads TGTGCCAGCAGCTCCCTCTCCTACGAGCAGTACTTC. As protein: CASSSLSYEQYF. The rearrangement links TRBV7-2 to TRBJ2-7; no firm D call. This CDR3 spans 12 amino acids. V lost 4 bases and J 0 bases, leaving 4 bases between the germline ends. From germline, CDR1 is SGHTA and CDR2 FQGNSA.

The chain couples TRBV10-3 to TRBJ2-7, with TRBD2 matching over 8 bases. Germline V gene sequence: CDR1 ENHRY, CDR2 SYGVKD. V trimming: 3 bases; J trimming: 6 bases; junction bases outside the gene matches: 10. The CDR3 covers 15 residues. The CDR3 loop reads CAISERSGSGVEQYF. In DNA form, the CDR3 reads TGTGCCATCAGTGAACGGAGCGGGAGTGGGGTCGAGCAGTACTTC.

J is TRBJ1-3 and V is TRBV5-4, with unresolved D. The germline V and J ends were trimmed by 2 bases and 0 bases, with 3 bases remaining between them. Germline V lookup: CDR1 SGHNT, CDR2 YYREEE (reference sequence). The CDR3 contains 13 residues. CDR3 DNA sequence: TGTGCCAGCAGCTTAGACTCTGGAAACACCATATATTTT. Translation: CASSLDSGNTIYF.

This clone was seen a single time. The chain combines TRBV7-9 with TRBJ2-1; D is unclear. Germline V gives CDR1 SEHNR, CDR2 FQNEAQ (reference sequence). The ends were cut back, 0 bases at V and 4 bases at J, with 10 bases in the middle. The CDR3 is 15 amino acids. CDR3 loop: CASSLAPPAYNEQFF. CDR3 DNA sequence: TGTGCCAGCAGCTTAGCGCCCCCAGCTTACAATGAGCAGTTCTTC.

This clone came up once. The chain joins TRBV7-6 to TRBJ2-3; the match to TRBD2 covers 12 bases. The trim removed 3 bases at V and 0 bases at J, leaving 4 bases unmatched. Germline lookup yields CDR1 SGHVS and CDR2 FNYEAQ. The CDR3 length is 17 residues. This CDR3 is CASSFGLAGTSTDTQYF. The CDR3 DNA follows: TGTGCCAGCAGCTTCGGACTAGCGGGGACAAGCACAGATACGCAGTATTTT.

The chain carries TRBV29-1 and TRBJ2-6; 9 bases fit TRBD2. The V gene's germline CDR1 is SQVTM and CDR2 ANQGSEA. The V segment lost 0 bases and the J segment 3 bases; nucleotides outside the gene matches: 3. The CDR3 has 16 amino acids. The CDR3 DNA sequence: TGCAGCGTTGAAGAGGGACTAGCCTTTGGGGCCAACGTCCTGACTTTC. Translating it yields CSVEEGLAFGANVLTF.

Concerning this clone itself: Distinct nucleotide sequences in the sample also encode this CDR3. V usage is TRBV28 and J usage is TRBJ1-5; D gene uncertain. V lost 3 bases, J lost 0 bases, and 9 bases lay in between. Germline CDR1 reads MDHEN; CDR2 reads SYDVKM. This CDR3 spans 15 amino acids. The CDR3 region is CASSFQDLSNQPQHF. The CDR3, as DNA: TGTGCCAGCAGTTTTCAGGATCTTAGCAATCAGCCCCAGCATTTT.

The chain uses TRBV20-1 and TRBJ2-1; perhaps TRBD2 as D (5 bases). The V end was cut by 5 bases, the J end by 8 bases, with 10 bases between. The germline gives CDR1 DFQATT, CDR2 SNEGSKA (reference sequence). The CDR3 length is 11 residues. This CDR3 reads CSAPAVDEQFF. As DNA, the CDR3 is TGCAGTGCTCCAGCGGTCGATGAGCAGTTCTTC.

The chain employs TRBV28 and TRBJ2-3; D unresolved. CDR3 length equals 14 residues. Trimming took 5 bases from V and 4 from J, leaving 13 bases between them. Germline V gene lookup returns CDR1 MDHEN and CDR2 SYDVKM. CDR3 nucleotides: TGTGCCAGCAGTCCACTAAGAGCTTCAGATACGCAGTATTTT. Translating it yields CASSPLRASDTQYF.

V is TRBV28 and J is TRBJ2-7; 8 bases fit TRBD1. The V gene end was trimmed by 6 bases and the J gene end by 3 bases; junction bases not matched to a gene: 4. The CDR3 contains 13 residues. Germline CDR1 reads MDHEN; CDR2 reads SYDVKM. This chain's CDR3 is CASRRTGSYEQYF. As DNA, the CDR3 is TGTGCCAGCAGGAGGACAGGGAGCTACGAGCAGTACTTC.

For this clone: A single base separates this from a much larger clone, so it may be a read error. The V gene is TRBV21-1, the J gene TRBJ2-7; the D call in the table, TRBD2, was not verified against the DNA. TRBV21-1 represents a pseudogene. This CDR3 is built from 17 residues. CDR3 bases: TGTGCCTGCAGCAAAAACCTCAGGTGCGGGGTCGGCTACGAGCAGTACTTC. Amino acids: CACSKNLRCGVGYEQYF.

This clone occurred once. This chain connects TRBV4-2 to TRBJ1-2; D not resolved. The germline CDR1 and CDR2 sequences are LGHNA and YNFKEQ. The CDR3 contains 14 residues. V was cut by 5 bases and J by 2 bases, with 12 bases left in between. The CDR3 sequence: CASSLVVKNYGYTF. As DNA, the CDR3 is TGTGCCAGCAGCTTGGTGGTCAAAAACTATGGCTACACCTTC.

This clone was recorded once. The rearrangement uses TRBV2 and TRBJ2-3, with a possible D match to TRBD1 (6 bases). Trimming removed 3 bases at V and 6 bases at J, with 16 bases between. This CDR3 has 15 residues. The germline V gene has CDR1 SNHLY and CDR2 FYNNEI. CDR3 in amino acids: CASSEGAGSVDTQYF. As DNA, the CDR3 is TGTGCCAGCAGTGAGGGGGCGGGTTCCGTTGATACGCAGTATTTT.

V is TRBV18 and J is TRBJ1-2; the D is unclear. The CDR3 sequence is 14 residues long. Germline assignment: CDR1 KGHSH and CDR2 LQKENI. Trimming removed 4 bases from V and 4 bases from J, with 13 bases in between. The CDR3, as DNA: TGTGCCAGCTCACGGGGAAACCCTTTCTATGGCTACACCTTC. This codes for CASSRGNPFYGYTF.

The chain uses TRBV7-9 and TRBJ2-5; 9 positions match TRBD2. The CDR3 runs to 15 residues. CDR1 and CDR2 from the germline V gene are SEHNR and FQNEAQ (reference sequence). The V and J ends lost 5 bases and 4 bases, in that order; junction bases with no gene match: 8. This chain's CDR3 is CASSISGSNVETQYF. The CDR3, as DNA: TGTGCCAGCAGCATTAGCGGGAGTAACGTAGAGACCCAGTACTTC.

The chain links TRBV7-9 to TRBJ2-1; maybe TRBD2 (6 bases). CDR3 length equals 14 residues. V lost 5 bases and J 10 bases, leaving 18 bases between the germline ends. From germline, CDR1 is SEHNR and CDR2 FQNEAQ (reference sequence). CDR3 in DNA: TGTGCCAGCAGCCACCGGGCGGGGAGAGGAGAGCAGTTCTTC. Translating it yields CASSHRAGRGEQFF.

The chain has TRBV5-1 and TRBJ2-7; 9 bases agree with TRBD1. CDR3 length: 16 amino acids. After removal of 4 bases from V and 4 bases from J, the junction contained 12 bases not matched to a gene. Germline CDR1 SGHRS, CDR2 YFSETQ. The CDR3 is CASSQNPGTGMYEQYF. In DNA, the CDR3 is TGCGCCAGCAGCCAAAACCCCGGGACAGGGATGTACGAGCAGTACTTC.

The chain recombines TRBV28 with TRBJ1-2, with D maybe TRBD1 (6 bases). This CDR3 region has 14 residues. Germline CDR1 reads MDHEN; CDR2 reads SYDVKM. Trimming pared 6 bases from V and 1 base from J, leaving 12 bases between. CDR3 sequence reads: CASSSTGFNYGYTF. CDR3 DNA: TGTGCCAGCAGCAGTACAGGGTTTAACTATGGCTACACCTTC.

CDR3 region: CASTTGQEYQPQHF. CDR3 coding DNA: TGTGCCAGCACCACGGGACAGGAGTATCAGCCCCAGCATTTT. This rearrangement joins TRBV6-1 to TRBJ1-5; 8 nucleotides match TRBD1. The V gene's germline CDR1 is MNHNS and CDR2 SASEGT. The CDR3 is made up of 14 amino acids. V shed 7 bases and J 5 bases; nucleotides not matched to a gene: 7.

This clone was recorded a few times. The rearrangement links TRBV5-1 to TRBJ2-6; 7 bases agree with TRBD2. The length of the CDR3 is 17 residues. Germline lookup yields CDR1 SGHRS and CDR2 YFSETQ. Germline trimming cut 2 bases from V and 2 bases from J; bases unmatched to any gene: 7. Written as DNA, the CDR3 is TGCGCCAGCAGCTTCCTCGCGGCGGGGGCTGGGGCCAACGTCCTGACTTTC. Its protein is CASSFLAAGAGANVLTF.

On this clone: A much more abundant neighbour one base away suggests this may be a read error. Distinct nucleotide sequences in the sample also encode this CDR3. This chain joins TRBV29-1 and TRBJ2-3; D is ambiguous. Looked up from germline, CDR1 is SQVTM and CDR2 is ANQGSEA. The CDR3 length is 13 residues. In DNA, the CDR3 is TGCAGCGTTGACGAGGAAAACACAGATACGCAGTATTTC. Residues: CSVDEENTDTQYF.

The chain combines TRBV18 with TRBJ2-2; D possibly corresponds to TRBD1 (6 bases). CDR1 is KGHSH, CDR2 LQKENI, per germline. Trimming removed 5 bases at V and 5 bases at J, with 15 bases between. CDR3 length equals 15 residues. CDR3 nucleotides: TGTGCCAGCTCAATTCAACCTGGGACAACCGGGGAGCTGTTTTTT. It yields the protein CASSIQPGTTGELFF.

The chain joins TRBV5-1 to TRBJ2-2; D is undetermined. The CDR3 spans 14 residues. The V gene lost 7 bases and the J gene lost 4 bases, with 14 bases spanning the gap. The germline CDR1 and CDR2 sequences are SGHRS and YFSETQ. The CDR3 DNA reads TGCGCCAGCCTCCCGGGCCTTTTCACCGGGGAGCTGTTTTTT. Amino acid sequence: CASLPGLFTGELFF.

The table lists this clone with a count of one. The chain has TRBV9 and TRBJ2-1; 9 bases fit TRBD2. V shed 0 bases, J shed 0 bases, and the junction held 4 bases outside the gene matches. Germline values: CDR1 SGDLS, CDR2 YYNGEE. The CDR3 contains 17 residues. The CDR3 DNA sequence: TGTGCCAGCAGCGTAGAGGGTAGCGGGAGCTCCTACAATGAGCAGTTCTTC. Amino acids: CASSVEGSGSSYNEQFF.

CDR3 nucleotide sequence: TGCGCCAGCAGCTTGACGGGACACCTGAACACTGAAGCTTTCTTT. As protein: CASSLTGHLNTEAFF. The chain combines TRBV5-1 with TRBJ1-1; D possibly corresponds to TRBD1 (6 bases). V was trimmed by 1 base and J by 0 bases, leaving 10 bases between them. The CDR3 runs to 15 residues. Per germline, CDR1 SGHRS and CDR2 YFSETQ.

This clone was seen more than once but under ten times. This rearrangement joins TRBV10-1 to TRBJ2-7; D uncertain. In germline, CDR1 is WNHNN, CDR2 SYGVQD (reference sequence). This CDR3 is built from 14 residues. Trimming stripped 0 bases from V and 6 bases from J, with 12 bases between. CDR3 in amino acids: CASSESSQSAEQYF. The CDR3 bases are TGCGCCAGCAGTGAGTCTTCACAGAGCGCCGAGCAGTACTTC.

The chain links TRBV28 to TRBJ1-2; D is unclear. The length of the CDR3 is 10 residues. In germline, CDR1 is MDHEN, CDR2 SYDVKM. Deletions cut 6 bases from V and 7 bases from J, with 6 bases between. CDR3 region: CASSEGGYTF. The DNA for the CDR3 is TGTGCCAGCAGCGAGGGTGGCTACACCTTC.